This TCR beta chain was captured in a study of shared clonotypes between healthy human individuals. Clones were read by immunoSEQ multiplex PCR, and TCRdb kept only the in-frame ones, dropping some. The sample lists under 850,000 clones; over 55% were seen once. This clone was seen more than once but under ten times. This CDR3 is built from 14 residues. Trimming shortened V by 3 bases and J by 4 bases, and 11 bases separated the two germline ends. The V gene's germline CDR1 is LNHDA and CDR2 SQIVND (reference sequence). The sequence was obtained from a woman younger than 45 in good health. The chain carries TRBV19 and TRBJ2-3; no firm D call. Material for sequencing was memory CD4+ T cells sorted from blood. Subset reported: CD45RA-negative fraction. This chain's CDR3 is CASSMGSFPDTQYF. CDR3 sequence (DNA): TGTGCCAGTAGTATGGGTAGTTTCCCAGATACGCAGTATTTT.